This TCR beta chain was captured by sequencing in a study of Graves' ophthalmopathy and Graves' hyperthyroidism. The CDR3 extends over 13 amino acids. V dropped 8 bases and J dropped 5 bases, with 15 bases sitting between them. Looked up from germline, CDR1 is SGHAT and CDR2 is FQNNGV. The authors amplified TCR beta CDR3 regions, and they did so from RNA transcripts for repertoire sequencing. In the first round, RT-PCR was carried out with HTBI primers, and a multiplex PCR formed the second round. TCRdb independently ran MiXCR on the multiplex PCR reads; one entry per CDR3 protein. This table has around 1,200,000 distinct CDR3 sequences, about 35% appearing once.

The V call is TRBV11-2, the J call TRBJ1-1; TRBD1 is a possible D gene (5 bases). The clonotype was recovered from an adult man with Graves' hyperthyroidism. Sequencing used peripheral blood or thyroid tissue (not recorded which). CDR3 sequence reads: CASSPGAVTEAFF. The CDR3 DNA reads TGTGCCAGCTCACCTGGGGCAGTAACTGAAGCTTTCTTT.